The 12 T cell receptor beta chains below were found in one sample sequenced in a study of T cell changes during pregnancy in multiple sclerosis. This table comes from immunoSEQ multiplex PCR, and its TCRdb copy is limited to in-frame clones, with some not included. The sample lists more than 70,000 clones, 91% seen once, with approximately 1.7% in the top ten. The sequencing used peripheral blood, collected after pregnancy. The receptors were gathered from a female donor in good health, enrolled as a control in a pregnancy study.

The chain is built from TRBV7-9 and TRBJ2-7, with TRBD1 identical over 10 bases. V shed 4 bases and J 5 bases; nucleotides not matched to a gene: 8. In germline, CDR1 is SEHNR, CDR2 FQNEAQ (reference sequence). CDR3 length equals 15 residues. CDR3 protein: CASSSNRDRGDEQYF. In nucleotides, the CDR3 is TGTGCCAGCAGCTCTAACCGGGACAGGGGCGACGAGCAGTACTTC.

The V call is TRBV13, the J call TRBJ2-1; 8 nucleotides agree with TRBD2. Germline-derived CDR1 and CDR2 are PRHDT and FYEKMQ (reference sequence). The CDR3 is 19 amino acids. V dropped 2 bases and J dropped 4; count of bases not matched to a gene: 16. The CDR3 DNA reads as TGTGCCAGCAGCTTACAGGAGGGCAATAAGCGGGGGATTTACAATGAGCAGTTCTTC. Encoded protein: CASSLQEGNKRGIYNEQFF. Filled out from reference TRBV13 and TRBJ2-1, the complete variable domain reads AAGVIQSPRHLIKEKRETATLKCYPIPRHDTVYWYQQGPGQDPQFLISFYEKMQSDKGSIPDRFSAQQFSDYHSELNMSSLELGDSALYFCASSLQEGNKRGIYNEQFFGPGTRLTVL.

The gene calls are TRBV11-3 and TRBJ2-1; tentatively, D is TRBD1 (6 bases). Per germline, CDR1 SGHNT and CDR2 YENEEA. With 5 bases removed from V and 2 bases from J, the gap between germline ends came to 13 bases. The CDR3 covers 15 residues. The CDR3 bases are TGTGCCAGCAGCCAGTGGGCAGGGGCCTACAATGAGCAGTTCTTC. Translating gives CASSQWAGAYNEQFF.

V is TRBV2 and J is TRBJ1-2; 8 nucleotides align to TRBD1. J gave up 8 bases and V 6 bases, and 17 bases lay outside the gene matches. CDR3 length equals 16 residues. Germline CDR1 and CDR2: SNHLY and FYNNEI. CDR3 sequence reads: CASRRDRQGAWGGYTF. DNA for the CDR3: TGTGCCAGCAGAAGGGACAGGCAAGGAGCATGGGGAGGCTACACCTTC. Full variable domain (remainder filled in from reference TRBV2 and TRBJ1-2): EPEVTQTPSHQVTQMGQEVILRCVPISNHLYFYWYRQILGQKVEFLVSFYNNEISEKSEIFDDQFSVERPDGSNFTLKIRSTKLEDSAMYFCASRRDRQGAWGGYTFGSGTRLTVV.

This chain connects TRBV2 to TRBJ1-1; 7 bases map to TRBD1. J gave up 5 bases and V 8 bases, and 8 bases lay outside the gene matches. Germline CDR1 SNHLY, CDR2 FYNNEI. This CDR3 spans 13 amino acids. CDR3 nucleotide sequence: TGTGCCAGCCGCTACAGGGGAAGGACTGAAGCTTTCTTT. Translation: CASRYRGRTEAFF.

The chain uses TRBV5-1 and TRBJ1-1, with a weak D call TRBD1 (5 bases). From germline, CDR1 is SGHRS and CDR2 YFSETQ. Trimming left V 4 bases short and J 7 bases short, with 11 bases between. CDR3 length: 12 amino acids. The CDR3 here is CASSADNLEAFF. CDR3 sequence (DNA): TGCGCCAGCAGCGCGGACAACCTTGAAGCTTTCTTT.

The V gene is TRBV9, the J gene TRBJ2-7; the match to TRBD1 covers 7 bases. V shed 3 bases and J 5 bases; nucleotides not matched to a gene: 5. Germline V gives CDR1 SGDLS, CDR2 YYNGEE. The CDR3 has 13 amino acids. The CDR3 reads CASSGQTGHEQYF. Here the CDR3 DNA reads TGTGCCAGCAGCGGACAGACAGGGCACGAGCAGTACTTC.

The CDR3, as DNA: TGTGCCAGTAGTTCAGGCGGGGCGGGGCGCACTGAAGCTTTCTTT. It codes for CASSSGGAGRTEAFF. The chain joins TRBV19 to TRBJ1-1; a weak D match, TRBD1 (5 bases). V was trimmed by 5 bases and J by 4 bases, leaving 17 bases between them. Germline V gene sequence: CDR1 LNHDA, CDR2 SQIVND (reference sequence). There are 15 residues in the CDR3.

The J gene is TRBJ1-5, the V gene TRBV6-5, with a tentative D call TRBD1 (5 bases). Germline V CDR1 and CDR2: MNHEY, SVGAGI. There are 14 residues in the CDR3. Trimming shortened V by 2 bases and J by 6 bases, and 11 bases separated the two germline ends. CDR3 loop: CASSYRQGSQPQHF. For the CDR3, the DNA is TGTGCCAGCAGTTACCGCCAGGGTTCTCAGCCCCAGCATTTT.

V gene TRBV7-3 combines with J gene TRBJ2-3, with D possibly TRBD2 on 5 matching bases. V was trimmed by 0 bases and J by 2 bases, leaving 15 bases between them. The CDR3 consists of 17 residues. Germline assignment: CDR1 SGHTA and CDR2 FQGTGA. CDR3 amino acids: CASSLTGQRLFTDTQYF. The CDR3 DNA reads as TGTGCCAGCAGCTTAACGGGCCAGCGGTTATTCACAGATACGCAGTATTTT. Variable domain in full (rest from reference TRBV7-3 and TRBJ2-3): GAGVSQTPSNKVTEKGKYVELRCDPISGHTALYWYRQSLGQGPEFLIYFQGTGAADDSGLPNDRFFAVRPEGSVSTLKIQRTERGDSAVYLCASSLTGQRLFTDTQYFGPGTRLTVL.

This chain links TRBV28 with TRBJ1-5; weak D call: TRBD1 (6 bases). V lost 8 bases to trimming and J lost 1 base, with 15 bases between them. The CDR3 runs 15 residues. The germline CDR1 and CDR2 sequences are MDHEN and SYDVKM. The CDR3: CASGVGGASNQPQHF. The DNA for the CDR3 is TGTGCCAGCGGCGTAGGGGGGGCGAGCAATCAGCCCCAGCATTTT. The entire variable domain, with the rest obtained from reference TRBV28 and TRBJ1-5, is as follows: DVKVTQSSRYLVKRTGEKVFLECVQDMDHENMFWYRQDPGLGLRLIYFSYDVKMKEKGDIPEGYSVSREKKERFSLILESASTNQTSMYLCASGVGGASNQPQHFGDGTRLSIL.

The chain has TRBV19 and TRBJ2-4, with D tentatively TRBD1 (5 bases). This CDR3 is built from 14 residues. Germline V CDR1 and CDR2: LNHDA, SQIVND (reference sequence). Trimming stripped 5 bases from V and 4 bases from J, with 12 bases between. The CDR3 DNA reads TGTGCCAGTAGTGTCCCAGGGCGGAAAAACATTCAGTACTTC. Translation: CASSVPGRKNIQYF.